This TCR beta chain was captured by sequencing in a study of cytotoxic CD8 clonotypes in ibrutinib-treated CLL. Whole-study context: An average of about 250,000 productive templates and 94,082 productive rearrangements was obtained per sample.

This clone was seen a few times. Antigen unknown. V lost 0 bases and J 1 base, leaving 7 bases between the germline ends. Germline loops: CDR1 SGHAT, CDR2 FQNNGV. This CDR3 comprises 14 residues. Profiling relied on immunoSEQ multiplex PCR, and the TCRdb table lists in-frame clones only, not all of them. The sample includes over 45,000 clones, roughly 54% of them seen just once. Study-wide findings and caveats: Once treatment began, public clonotypes, which were uncommon, contracted or stayed stable. Ibrutinib response saw clonality rise, and progression saw it return toward baseline.

This TCR came from a human donor with chronic lymphocytic leukemia. The chain couples TRBV11-2 to TRBJ2-7; no definite D call. The material was PBMCs, obtained at disease progression, from a patient treated with ibrutinib. CDR3 loop: CASSLEGQSYEQYF. Here the CDR3 DNA reads TGTGCCAGCAGCTTAGAAGGTCAGTCCTACGAGCAGTACTTC.